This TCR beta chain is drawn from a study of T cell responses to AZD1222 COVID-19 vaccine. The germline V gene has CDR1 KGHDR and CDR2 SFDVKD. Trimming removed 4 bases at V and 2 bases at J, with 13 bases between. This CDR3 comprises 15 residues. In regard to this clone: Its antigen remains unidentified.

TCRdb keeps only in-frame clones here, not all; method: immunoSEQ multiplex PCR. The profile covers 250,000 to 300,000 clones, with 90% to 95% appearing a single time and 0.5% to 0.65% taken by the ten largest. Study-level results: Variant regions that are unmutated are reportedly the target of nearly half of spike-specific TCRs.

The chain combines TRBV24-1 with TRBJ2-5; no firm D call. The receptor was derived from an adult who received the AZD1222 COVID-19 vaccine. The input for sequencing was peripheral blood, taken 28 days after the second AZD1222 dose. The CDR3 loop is CATSDSGPAQETQYF. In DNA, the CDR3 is TGTGCCACCAGTGACTCCGGACCGGCTCAAGAGACCCAGTACTTC.